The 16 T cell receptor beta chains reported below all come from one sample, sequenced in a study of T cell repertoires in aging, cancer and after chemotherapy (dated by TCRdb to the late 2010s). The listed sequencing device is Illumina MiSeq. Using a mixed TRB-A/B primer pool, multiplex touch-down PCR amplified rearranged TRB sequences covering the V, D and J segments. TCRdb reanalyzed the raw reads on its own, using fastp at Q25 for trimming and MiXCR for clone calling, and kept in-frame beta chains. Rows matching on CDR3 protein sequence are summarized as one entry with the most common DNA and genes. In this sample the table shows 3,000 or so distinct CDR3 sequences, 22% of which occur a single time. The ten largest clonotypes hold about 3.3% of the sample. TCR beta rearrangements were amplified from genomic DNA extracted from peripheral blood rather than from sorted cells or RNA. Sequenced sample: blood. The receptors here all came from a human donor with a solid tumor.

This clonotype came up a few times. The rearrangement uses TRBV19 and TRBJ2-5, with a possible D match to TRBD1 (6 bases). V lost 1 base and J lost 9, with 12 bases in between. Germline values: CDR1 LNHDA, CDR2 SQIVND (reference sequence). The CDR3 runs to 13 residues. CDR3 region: CASSIGARGSQYF. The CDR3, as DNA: TGTGCCAGTAGTATAGGGGCGAGGGGGTCCCAGTACTTC.

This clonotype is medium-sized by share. The CDR3 here is CASSLSDFTDTQYF. CDR3 DNA: TGTGCCAGCAGCTTATCGGACTTCACAGATACGCAGTATTTT. The V gene is TRBV7-2, the J gene TRBJ2-3; TRBD2 might be the D (5 bases). From germline, CDR1 is SGHTA and CDR2 FQGNSA. The CDR3 has 14 amino acids. The V end was cut by 2 bases, the J end by 2 bases, with 8 bases between.

The CDR3 reads CARSLEPAPYGYTF. CDR3 DNA: TGTGCCAGAAGCTTGGAGCCAGCACCCTATGGCTACACCTTC. This chain links TRBV5-3 with TRBJ1-2; D gene ambiguous. TRBV5-3 is an ORF for which the function is uncertain. CDR3 size: 14 residues. V was clipped by 0 bases and J by 4 bases, with 10 bases between them.

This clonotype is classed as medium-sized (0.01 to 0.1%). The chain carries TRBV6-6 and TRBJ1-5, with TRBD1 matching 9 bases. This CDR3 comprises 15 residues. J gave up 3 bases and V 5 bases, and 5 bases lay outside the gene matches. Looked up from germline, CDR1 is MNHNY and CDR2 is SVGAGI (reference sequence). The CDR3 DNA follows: TGTGCCAGCAGTATGGGACAGGGCTTCAATCAGCCCCAGCATTTT. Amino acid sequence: CASSMGQGFNQPQHF.

The CDR3 DNA follows: TGTGCCAGCAGTCTATGGGGGGTTGACACTGAAGCTTTCTTT. Its protein product is CASSLWGVDTEAFF. V and J are TRBV27 and TRBJ1-1; D is possibly TRBD1 (5 bases). Germline V gives CDR1 MNHEY, CDR2 SMNVEV (reference sequence). V lost 5 bases to trimming and J lost 3 bases, with 13 bases between them. The CDR3 extends over 14 amino acids.

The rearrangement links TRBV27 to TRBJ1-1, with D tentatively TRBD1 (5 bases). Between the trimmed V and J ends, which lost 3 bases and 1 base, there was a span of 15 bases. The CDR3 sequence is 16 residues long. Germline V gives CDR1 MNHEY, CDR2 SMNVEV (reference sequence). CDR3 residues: CASSFSGGLANTEAFF. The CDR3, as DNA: TGTGCCAGCAGTTTCTCCGGGGGGTTGGCGAACACTGAAGCTTTCTTT.

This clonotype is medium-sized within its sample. The chain's CDR3 is CASSLESRDHYGYTF. CDR3 bases: TGTGCCAGCAGCTTAGAATCCCGGGACCACTATGGCTACACCTTC. The chain links TRBV11-3 to TRBJ1-2, with D possibly being TRBD1 (5 bases). The V and J ends lost 0 bases and 3 bases respectively, with 11 bases between them. This CDR3 is built from 15 residues. CDR1 is SGHNT, CDR2 YENEEA, per germline.

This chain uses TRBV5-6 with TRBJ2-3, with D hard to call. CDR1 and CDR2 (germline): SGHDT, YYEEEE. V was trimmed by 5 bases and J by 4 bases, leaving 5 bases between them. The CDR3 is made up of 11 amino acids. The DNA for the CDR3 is TGTGCCAGCAGTTGGTCAGATACGCAGTATTTT. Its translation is CASSWSDTQYF.

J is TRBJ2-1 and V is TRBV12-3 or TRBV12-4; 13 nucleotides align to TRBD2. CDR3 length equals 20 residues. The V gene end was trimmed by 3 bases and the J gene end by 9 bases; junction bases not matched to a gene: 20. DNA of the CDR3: TGTGCCAGCAGTTTTCTTCTACTAGCGGGGGGGCGACACAATGAATTTGAGCAGTTCTTC. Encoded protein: CASSFLLLAGGRHNEFEQFF.

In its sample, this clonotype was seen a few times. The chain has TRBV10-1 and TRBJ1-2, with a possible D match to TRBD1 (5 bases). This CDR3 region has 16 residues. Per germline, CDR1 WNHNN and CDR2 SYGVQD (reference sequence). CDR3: CAKLHRGAQANYGYTF. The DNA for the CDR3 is TGCGCAAAGCTTCATCGAGGGGCTCAAGCTAACTATGGCTACACCTTC.

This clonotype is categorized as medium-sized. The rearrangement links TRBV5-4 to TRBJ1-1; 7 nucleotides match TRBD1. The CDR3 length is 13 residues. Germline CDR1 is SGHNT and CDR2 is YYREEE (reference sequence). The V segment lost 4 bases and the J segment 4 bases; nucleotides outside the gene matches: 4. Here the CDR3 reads CASSLTGTTEAFF. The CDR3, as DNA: TGTGCCAGCAGCCTGACAGGGACCACTGAAGCTTTCTTT.

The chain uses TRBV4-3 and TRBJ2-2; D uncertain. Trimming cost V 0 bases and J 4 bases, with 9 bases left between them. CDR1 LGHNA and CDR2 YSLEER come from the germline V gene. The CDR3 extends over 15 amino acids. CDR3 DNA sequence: TGCGCCAGCAGCCAAGACCCGCCGTTCACCGGGGAGCTGTTTTTT. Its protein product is CASSQDPPFTGELFF.

CDR3 loop: CASRPLGTGEFNSPLHF. The CDR3 DNA follows: TGTGCCAGCAGACCCCTCGGGACAGGGGAATTTAATTCACCCCTCCACTTT. The chain uses TRBV6-2 or TRBV6-3 and TRBJ1-6; the match to TRBD1 covers 10 bases. Germline CDR1 and CDR2: MNHEY and SVGEGT. V shed 6 bases and J 6 bases; nucleotides not matched to a gene: 11. This CDR3 has 17 residues.

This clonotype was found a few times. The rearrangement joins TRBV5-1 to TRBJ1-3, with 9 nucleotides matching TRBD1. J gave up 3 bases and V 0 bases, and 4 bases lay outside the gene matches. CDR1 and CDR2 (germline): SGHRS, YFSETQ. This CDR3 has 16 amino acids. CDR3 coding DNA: TGCGCCAGCAGCTTGGACGGGACAGGGTTTGGAAACACCATATATTTT. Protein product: CASSLDGTGFGNTIYF.

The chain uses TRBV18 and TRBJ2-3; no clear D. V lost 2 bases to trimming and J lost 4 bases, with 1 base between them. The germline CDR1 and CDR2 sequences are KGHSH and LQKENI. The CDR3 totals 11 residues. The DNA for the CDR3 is TGTGCCAGCTCACCAGCAGATACGCAGTATTTT. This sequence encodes CASSPADTQYF.

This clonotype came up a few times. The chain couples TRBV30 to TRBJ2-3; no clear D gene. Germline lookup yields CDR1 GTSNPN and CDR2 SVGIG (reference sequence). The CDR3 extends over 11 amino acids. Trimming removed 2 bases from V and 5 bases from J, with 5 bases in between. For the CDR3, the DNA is TGTGCCTGGAGTCATATAGATACGCAGTATTTT. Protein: CAWSHIDTQYF.